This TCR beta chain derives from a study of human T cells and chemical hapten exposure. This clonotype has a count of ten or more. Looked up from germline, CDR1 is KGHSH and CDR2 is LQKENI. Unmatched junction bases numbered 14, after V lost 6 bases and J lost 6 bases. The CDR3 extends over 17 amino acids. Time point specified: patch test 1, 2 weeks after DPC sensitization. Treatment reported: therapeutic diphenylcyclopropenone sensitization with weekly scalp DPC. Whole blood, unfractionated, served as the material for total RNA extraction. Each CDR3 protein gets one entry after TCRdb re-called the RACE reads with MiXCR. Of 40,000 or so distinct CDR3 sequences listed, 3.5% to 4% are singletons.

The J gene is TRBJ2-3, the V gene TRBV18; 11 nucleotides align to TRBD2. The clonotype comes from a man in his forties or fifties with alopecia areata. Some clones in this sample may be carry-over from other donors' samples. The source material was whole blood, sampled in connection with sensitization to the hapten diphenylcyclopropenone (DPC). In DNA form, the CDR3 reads TGTGCCAGCTCTCCGATTGATAGCGGGAGGGGTCTTGATACGCAGTATTTT. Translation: CASSPIDSGRGLDTQYF.